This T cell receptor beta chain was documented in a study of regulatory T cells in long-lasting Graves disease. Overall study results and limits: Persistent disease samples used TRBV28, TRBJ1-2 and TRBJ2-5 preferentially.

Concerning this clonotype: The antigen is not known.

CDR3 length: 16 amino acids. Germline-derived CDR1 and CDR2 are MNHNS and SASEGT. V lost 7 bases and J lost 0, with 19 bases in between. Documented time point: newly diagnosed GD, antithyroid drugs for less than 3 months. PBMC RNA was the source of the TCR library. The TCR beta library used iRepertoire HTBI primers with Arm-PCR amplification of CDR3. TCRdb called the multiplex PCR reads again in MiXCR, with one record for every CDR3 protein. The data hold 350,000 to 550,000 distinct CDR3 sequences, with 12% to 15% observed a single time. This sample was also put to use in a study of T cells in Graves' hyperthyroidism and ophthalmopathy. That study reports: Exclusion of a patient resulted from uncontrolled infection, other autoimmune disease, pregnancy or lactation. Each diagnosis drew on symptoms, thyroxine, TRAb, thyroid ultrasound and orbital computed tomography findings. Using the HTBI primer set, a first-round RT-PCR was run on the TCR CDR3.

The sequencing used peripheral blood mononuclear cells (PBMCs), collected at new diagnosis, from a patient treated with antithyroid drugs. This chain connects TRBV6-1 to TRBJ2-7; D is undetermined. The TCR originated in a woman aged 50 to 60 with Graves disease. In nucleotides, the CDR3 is TGTGCCAGCACCCCCCCGGCCGGCAGGAACTCCTACGAGCAGTACTTC. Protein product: CASTPPAGRNSYEQYF.